The entry below describes one T cell receptor beta chain. Its cognate antigen is unknown. This sample stems from a study of identical twins. All of the donors were Caucasians in good health. The CDR3 sequence is 15 residues long. Trimming took 1 base from V and 10 from J, leaving 17 bases between them. The germline gives CDR1 SGHTA, CDR2 FQGNSA. A single record per CDR3 protein comes from TCRdb applying MiXCR to the 5' RACE reads. The sample contains more than 1.5 million distinct CDR3 sequences, about 30% of which appear only once. General study findings and limits: Beta clonotypes that were abundant in cord blood contained fewer insertions, a pattern absent from memory repertoires.

The V call is TRBV7-2, the J call TRBJ2-1; maybe TRBD1 (5 bases). The sequence came from a newborn girl in good health. The sequenced sample was cord blood. Here the CDR3 reads CASSLVGVTSYEQFF. CDR3 sequence (DNA): TGTGCCAGCAGCTTAGTAGGGGTTACTTCCTACGAGCAGTTCTTC.